These T cell receptor beta chains were read from a single sample in a study of blood T cells in healthy people across ages. TCRdb passed the 5' RACE reads through MiXCR, listing each CDR3 protein once. The sample carries 550,000 to 700,000 distinct CDR3 sequences, 25% to 30% recorded once. The specimen was blood. These receptors were taken from a woman in her sixties or seventies in good health. Both conserved end residues are part of each CDR3. The order of the fields is D gene, V gene, clone size, J gene, CDR3 protein, CDR3 DNA. D genes are given only for firm matches. The listing skips clone size in some rows; elsewhere it reads once, few, many or a size class.

.,TRBV20-1,.,TRBJ1-1,CSARAYLNRPPSTEAFF,TGCAGTGCTAGAGCCTACTTGAACCGGCCCCCGAGCACTGAAGCTTTCTTT
TRBD2,TRBV15,few,TRBJ2-4,CATSSGGARNIQYF,TGTGCCACCAGCAGCGGGGGGGCGAGAAACATTCAGTACTTC
TRBD1,TRBV5-1,.,TRBJ1-1,CASSSQGAPRTTEAFF,TGCGCCAGCAGCTCCCAGGGGGCCCCTAGAACCACTGAAGCTTTCTTT
TRBD1,TRBV3-1,.,TRBJ2-7,CASSLSGTGEQYF,TGTGCCAGCAGCCTGTCCGGGACAGGGGAGCAGTACTTC
.,TRBV29-1,.,TRBJ2-3,CSVDRPSYTSTDTQYF,TGCAGCGTTGATAGGCCTAGCTACACTAGCACAGATACGCAGTATTTT
.,TRBV5-1,.,TRBJ1-1,CASSSQGRTEAFF,TGCGCCAGCAGCTCGCAGGGGAGGACTGAAGCTTTCTTT
.,TRBV5-4,.,TRBJ2-7,CASKEQGRSYEQYF,TGTGCCAGCAAGGAACAGGGTCGATCCTACGAGCAGTACTTC
TRBD1,TRBV9,few,TRBJ1-5,CASSVEGRGHDQPQHF,TGTGCCAGCAGCGTAGAAGGCAGGGGGCATGATCAGCCCCAGCATTTT
.,TRBV28,.,TRBJ1-1,CASSLGARAFF,TGTGCCAGCAGCCTAGGGGCCAGAGCTTTCTTT
TRBD1,TRBV5-1,few,TRBJ2-5,CASTLVGQGQETQYF,TGCGCCAGCACGCTTGTAGGACAGGGCCAAGAGACCCAGTACTTC
.,TRBV4-2,few,TRBJ1-6,CASSPSAVSGTPNSPLHF,TGTGCCAGCAGCCCATCTGCTGTTTCCGGGACACCCAATTCACCCCTCCACTTT
.,TRBV20-1,few,TRBJ1-2,CSAVGGTGYTF,TGCAGTGCTGTGGGAGGGACGGGCTACACCTTC
.,TRBV20-1,.,TRBJ2-1,CSARATGHLYNEQFF,TGCAGTGCTAGGGCGACGGGACACCTATACAATGAGCAGTTCTTC
.,TRBV30,.,TRBJ1-4,CAWSGRLNEKLFF,TGTGCCTGGAGTGGACGGCTTAATGAAAAACTGTTTTTT
.,TRBV6-2/TRBV6-3,.,TRBJ2-7,CASRDTLGVEQYF,TGTGCCAGCAGAGACACCTTGGGTGTCGAGCAGTACTTC
TRBD1,TRBV27,few,TRBJ1-4,CASRPGQRVNGEKLFF,TGTGCCAGCAGACCGGGACAGCGGGTCAACGGGGAAAAACTGTTTTTT
TRBD1,TRBV5-1,few,TRBJ2-6,CASSFRGTGDSGANVLTF,TGCGCCAGCAGCTTCCGCGGTACAGGGGACTCTGGGGCCAACGTCCTGACTTTC
TRBD2,TRBV7-2,once,TRBJ2-1,CASSLPLGRSGGATYNEQFF,TGTGCCAGCAGCTTACCCTTAGGTCGGTCGGGGGGGGCCACCTACAATGAGCAGTTCTTC
.,TRBV29-1,.,TRBJ1-2,CSVEGPSRGAGGYTF,TGCAGCGTTGAAGGCCCCTCGCGGGGGGCGGGCGGCTACACCTTC
TRBD1,TRBV25-1,few,TRBJ2-7,CASTAGTAYEQYF,TGTGCCAGCACCGCCGGGACAGCATACGAGCAGTACTTC
.,TRBV5-1,.,TRBJ2-1,CASSFPDSSYNEQFF,TGCGCCAGCAGCTTCCCGGACAGTAGTTACAATGAGCAGTTCTTC
TRBD2,TRBV5-1,few,TRBJ2-5,CASRVVAGNQETQYF,TGCGCCAGCAGAGTGGTAGCGGGGAACCAAGAGACCCAGTACTTC
TRBD2,TRBV12-5,.,TRBJ2-3,CASGLGSGGGGDTQYF,TGTGCTAGTGGTTTGGGCAGCGGGGGGGGCGGAGATACGCAGTATTTT